This TCR beta chain was sequenced during a study of blood T cell repertoires in COVID-19. Trimming stripped 0 bases from V and 0 bases from J, with 15 bases between. The CDR3 covers 19 residues. The germline CDR1 and CDR2 sequences are MGHRA and YSYEKL. Per the authors' pipeline: How many nucleated cells were present was estimated from reference gene primer amplification. The assay was immunoSEQ multiplex PCR, and TCRdb's table has in-frame clones only and misses some. That table furnishes V, J and clone size, whereas the DNA furnished D and trimming. Among about 250,000 clones listed, 65% to 85% were seen once.

The origin of this receptor is a woman older than 75 with acute or convalescent COVID-19. The sequencing input was peripheral blood. The J gene is TRBJ2-6, the V gene TRBV4-1; tentative D call: TRBD1 (7 bases). The CDR3 bases are TGCGCCAGCAGCCAAGATCCTCAGGGGGGAGGCTCTGGGGCCAACGTCCTGACTTTC. Protein: CASSQDPQGGGSGANVLTF.